This T cell receptor (beta chain) was recorded in a study of blood T cell repertoires in COVID-19 (dated by TCRdb to 2020 to 2021). Study-level background: The collaborator samples originated in the United States, Italy and Spain and spanned the acute and convalescent phases of COVID-19. The repertoires were made available in a free public database intended to serve as a resource for research on the immune response to SARS-CoV-2. Nearly every sample came with metadata listing a de-identified subject ID, COVID-19 status, age in years and sex. The samples were drawn from two sources: the first 160 participants of the ongoing ImmuneRACE study, and 1,000 to 1,500 subjects contributed by 6 global collaborators. The material from the prospective study consisted of cDNA or gDNA derived from T cells, B-cell-depleted T cells, or PBMCs. The dataset comprised deeply sampled blood TCRbeta repertoires from subjects exposed to, actively infected with, or recovered from COVID-19. Where HLA class I and class II types were available, the types were taken from metadata supplied by the sample provider, not from assay-based typing.

Collaborating institutions collected whole blood in K2EDTA tubes following their own protocols. For TCRbeta analysis, collaborator samples were shipped as frozen whole blood, as isolated PBMCs, or as DNA extracted from either sample type. TCRbeta CDR3 regions were amplified from genomic DNA using the immunoSEQ Assay, a bias-controlled multiplex PCR. As for the original processing: Nucleated cell counts per sample were estimated from amplification of reference gene primers within the assay. To quantify the absolute abundance of each unique TCRbeta CDR3 rearrangement, sequence reads were collapsed and filtered. For each sample, productive Simpson clonality was calculated as the square root of Simpson's diversity index over productive rearrangements. TCRdb carries this immuneACCESS record with in-frame sequences only. Its versions omit some clonotypes, under half of them owing to an unresolved V gene in the studies checked, with the rest unexplained. Clone size and V and J calls were adopted from that table, with D and trimming inferred from the DNA. The sample profile shows fewer than 400,000 clones; 85% of them were found once. 3% to 4% of the sample is in the top ten clones.

The research as a whole found: The amount of clinical and demographic metadata varied by source and participant and was provided uncurated.

As regards this clone: What antigen it recognizes has not been identified. No clone much larger than this one lies a single base away; base qualities are absent.

V drops 0 bases and J drops 3 bases, leaving 6 bases in between. The CDR3 starts with the cysteine, ends with the phenylalanine, and has 13 residues. Only the CDR3 part of the read is kept: 39 bases, read in frame from the first base. The germline V gene supplies CDR1 SGDLS and CDR2 YYNGEE. The sample consisted of peripheral blood. The rearranged segments are TRBV9 and TRBJ1-1, with no confident D gene call. The TCR comes from a woman aged 18-29 years with acute or convalescent COVID-19. CDR3 reads: CASSVAVYTEAFF. The nucleotides read TGTGCCAGCAGCGTAGCAGTATACACTGAAGCTTTCTTT. When the CDR3 is completed using the reference TRBV9 and TRBJ1-1 genes on either side, the full variable domain is DSGVTQTPKHLITATGQRVTLRCSPRSGDLSVYWYQQSLDQGLQFLIQYYNGEERAKGNILERFSAQQFPDLHSELNLSSLELGDSALYFCASSVAVYTEAFFGQGTRLTVV.